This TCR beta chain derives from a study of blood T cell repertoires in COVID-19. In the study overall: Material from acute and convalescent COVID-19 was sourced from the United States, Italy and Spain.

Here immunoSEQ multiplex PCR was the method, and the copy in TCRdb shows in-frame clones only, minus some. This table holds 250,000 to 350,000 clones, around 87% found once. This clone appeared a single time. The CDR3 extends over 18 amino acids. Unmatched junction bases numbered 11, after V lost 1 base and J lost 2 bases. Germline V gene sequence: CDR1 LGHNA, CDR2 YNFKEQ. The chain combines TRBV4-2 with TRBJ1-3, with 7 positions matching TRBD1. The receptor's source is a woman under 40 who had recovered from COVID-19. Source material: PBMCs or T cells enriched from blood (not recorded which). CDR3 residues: CASSQGETTGEAGNTIYF. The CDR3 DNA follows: TGTGCCAGCAGCCAAGGAGAGACAACAGGGGAAGCTGGAAACACCATATATTTT.